A few counts support the clone carrying this T cell receptor beta chain. Its antigen remains unknown. This record belongs to a study of vaccination and CD4 T cells after COVID-19. The wider study: Two Hispanic individuals were among six male and four female convalescent patients. Researchers treated cells with overlapping spike peptides taken from SARS-CoV-2, HCoV-NL63, HCoV-OC43 and HCoV-229E. General study points: Spike mono-reactivity applied to 304 of 307 vaccine-specific clones detected in convalescent patients. The median count of SARS-CoV-2-reactive clonotypes rose from about 20 to 38, not significantly.

Treatment: roughly 10-day PBMC culture with coronavirus spike peptide pools or control peptides (ViraFEST assay). The Oncomine TCR Beta short-read assay sequenced DNA from cultured CD4+ T cells. TCRdb ran MiXCR on the PCR reads and lists one entry per CDR3 protein. Of 13,000 or so distinct CDR3 sequences listed, around a third are singletons. After removal of 1 base from V and 3 bases from J, the junction contained 1 base not matched to a gene. This CDR3 has 14 residues. The V gene's germline CDR1 is WNHNN and CDR2 SYGVQD (reference sequence). Sequencing was carried out using CD4+ T cells from blood, cultured in vitro. This chain links TRBV10-1 with TRBJ2-7; 9 bases match TRBD2. This TCR came from a human donor who had recovered from COVID-19. CDR3 nucleotide sequence: TGCGCCAGCAGTGAGTTAGCGGGAGTCTACGAGCAGTACTTC. Its translation is CASSELAGVYEQYF.